The sequence of this TCR beta chain was determined in a study of Ad26.COV2.S vaccination and SARS-CoV-2 variants. Study results and limitations: Vaccinees reportedly had broad spike-specific CD8+ and CD4+ T cell responses.

Regarding treatment: around 19 received Ad26.COV2.S at low or high dose, single or two shots; about five received placebo; per-sample allocation not given. Collection of the samples took place on day 63 after the first injection of vaccine or placebo. It was an adult aged 18-55 years in Boston who was the donor. Measured with immunoSEQ multiplex PCR; TCRdb has only the in-frame clones, and not every one. The sample holds almost 400,000 clones, 89% seen once. This clone was counted a few times. Antigen unknown. Per the germline V gene, CDR1 is SGHTA and CDR2 is FQGNSA. There are 15 residues in the CDR3. Deletions cut 1 base from V and 5 bases from J, with 12 bases between.

Sequenced here: peripheral blood, sampled in a trial of Ad26.COV2.S vaccine versus placebo. J is TRBJ2-1 and V is TRBV7-2; D perhaps matches TRBD2 (6 bases). The sequence came from a person aged 18-60 years who received the Ad26.COV2.S COVID-19 vaccine or a placebo. Here the CDR3 reads CASSLGLAPNNEQFF. As DNA, the CDR3 is TGTGCCAGCAGCTTAGGGCTAGCGCCTAACAATGAGCAGTTCTTC.